This TCR beta chain was profiled in a study of beta chain features in type 1 diabetes (dated by TCRdb to the late 2010s). Regarding the research as a whole: Mean age, gender distribution, total cell number and subset yield were not different between patients and healthy donors. A total of 107,917,701 sorted cells were examined across all samples, and a strong correlation was observed between cell number per subset and RNA yield. In the study, recently diagnosed type 1 diabetes patients and matched healthy donors were compared on the TCRB repertoires of their sorted circulating CD4+ T cell subsets. Regulatory and stem cell-like memory subsets were obtained from only 8 patients and about eight healthy donors, while naive and central memory subsets were obtained from all 30 or so donors. The investigation overall reported the following: Because cDNA was sequenced instead of genomic DNA, highly expressing activated cells could be over-represented, though the groups showed no difference in activation or CD3 levels. Fewer insertions and more nucleotide deletions at VDJ recombination sites were observed in patients with type 1 diabetes, implying thymic rearrangement abnormalities. Naive, central memory and regulatory TCRB repertoires appeared more similar among patients than among healthy donors. Shorter templates might have been favored by PCR, but patient and control samples were amplified and corrected together, so both groups would have been affected equally by any skew. A moderate but significant shortening of TCRB CDR3 length was observed in type 1 diabetes patients in all four CD4+ subsets. Because the HLA sub-analyses included only small numbers of individuals, any influence of HLA type on TCRB rearrangement was left unresolved.

This clone has just a few counts. Its antigen is currently not known. Per-base quality was not reported, and no clone a single base away is much larger than it. From each donor, a single peripheral blood sample of around 120 mL on average was drawn into heparinised tubes. Naive, central memory, regulatory and stem cell-like memory CD4+ T cells were sorted on a BD FACSAria II using a panel including CD45RO, CCR7, CD25, CD127, CD95 and CD27. Every sorted population had a purity above 95%. PBMCs were isolated right away by Lymphoprep density gradient centrifugation and were stained directly, without culture. To minimize batch effects, samples were stained and sorted in pairs, one healthy donor with one patient per experiment. All of the isolated RNA was reverse transcribed with the High Capacity cDNA Reverse Transcription Kit, so expressed TCRB transcripts were sequenced. Naive, central memory and regulatory T cell samples underwent deep immunoSEQ sequencing, averaging about 3.5 million total reads per sample. After sorted cells were lysed in RLT buffer, RNA was extracted with DNase-treated RNeasy Micro or Mini kits, with the choice depending on cell number. Each cell subset was processed on its own to prevent cross-contamination, while patient and healthy donor samples were processed together. The immunoSEQ multiplex PCR was used to amplify TCRB sequences from cDNA, generating 87-bp fragments that spanned the CDR3 region. Sequencing of the amplicons was done on the Illumina HiSeq platform. On the study's bioinformatics: PCR bias was corrected computationally using synthetic template baselines, and reads within Hamming distance 2 were collapsed, with unmergeable singletons discarded. Reads were aligned to IMGT to assign V, D and J genes, CDR3 length, and insertions or deletions at six rearrangement sites. Within each subset, clonotype counts were normalized to sorted cell number, after which true diversity and Gini coefficients were computed with the tcR R package. The overlap coefficient, calculated on TCRB nucleotide sequences, was used to measure repertoire sharing. In TCRdb, the immuneACCESS table is reduced to in-frame sequences with V and J assigned. These tables do not hold every clone; where another copy was compared, an unresolved V gene accounts for under half, and the others remain unexplained. The DNA was the basis for D and trimming; V, J and clone size are from that table. This sample holds 250,000 or so clones; about 25% were observed only once. Of the sample, approximately 4% is held by the ten largest clones.

The sequence was collected from a man aged 30 to 39 in good health. Input material: central memory CD4+ T cells from blood.

The nucleotide sequence is TGTGCCAGCAGTCTGGGTCGCTATAGTAGCACAGATACGCAGTATTTT. Its protein product is CASSLGRYSSTDTQYF. The rearrangement joined TRBV6-6 to TRBJ2-3; no confident D gene assignment can be made. Based on the germline V gene (reference sequence), the CDR1 and CDR2 sequences are MNHNY and SVGAGI. V drops 5 bases and J drops 0 bases, leaving 15 bases in between. Reading from cysteine to phenylalanine, the CDR3 counts 16 amino acids. Only CDR3 DNA remains: 48 bases, in frame from the first base.